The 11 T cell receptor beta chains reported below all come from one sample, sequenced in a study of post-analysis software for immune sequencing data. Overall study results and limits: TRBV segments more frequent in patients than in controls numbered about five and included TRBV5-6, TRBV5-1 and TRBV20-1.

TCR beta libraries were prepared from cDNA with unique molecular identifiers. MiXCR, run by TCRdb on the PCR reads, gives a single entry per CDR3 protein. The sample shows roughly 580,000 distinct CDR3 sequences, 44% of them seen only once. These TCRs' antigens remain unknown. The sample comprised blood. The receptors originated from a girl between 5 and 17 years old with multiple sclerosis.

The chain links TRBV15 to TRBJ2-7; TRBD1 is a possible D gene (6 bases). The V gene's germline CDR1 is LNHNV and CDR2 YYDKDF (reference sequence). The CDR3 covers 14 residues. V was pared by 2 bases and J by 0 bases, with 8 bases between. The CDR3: CATSRQGSSYEQYF. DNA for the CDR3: TGTGCCACCAGCAGACAGGGGTCCTCCTACGAGCAGTACTTC.

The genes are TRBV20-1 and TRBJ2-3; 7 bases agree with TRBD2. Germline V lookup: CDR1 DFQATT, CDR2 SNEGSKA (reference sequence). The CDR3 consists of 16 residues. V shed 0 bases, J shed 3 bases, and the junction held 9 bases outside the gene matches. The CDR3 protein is CSARDGASGRTDTQYF. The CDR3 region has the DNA TGCAGTGCTAGAGATGGGGCTAGCGGTAGGACAGATACGCAGTATTTT.

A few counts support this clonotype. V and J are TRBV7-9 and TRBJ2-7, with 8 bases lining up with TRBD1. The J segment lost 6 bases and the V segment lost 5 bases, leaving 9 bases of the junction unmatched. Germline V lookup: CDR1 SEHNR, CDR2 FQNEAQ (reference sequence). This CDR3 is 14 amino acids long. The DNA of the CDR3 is TGTGCCAGCAGCCCCGGGACAGGTTACCCCGAGCAGTACTTC. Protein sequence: CASSPGTGYPEQYF.

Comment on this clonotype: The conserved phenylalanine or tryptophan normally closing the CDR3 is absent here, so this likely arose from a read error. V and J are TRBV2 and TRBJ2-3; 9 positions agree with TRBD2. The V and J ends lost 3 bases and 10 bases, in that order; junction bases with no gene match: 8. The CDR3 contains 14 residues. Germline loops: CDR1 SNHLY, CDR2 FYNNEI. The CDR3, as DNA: TGTGCCAGCAGTGAGGGGACGAGCGGGAGGTCGCAGTATTGT. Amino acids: CASSEGTSGRSQYC.

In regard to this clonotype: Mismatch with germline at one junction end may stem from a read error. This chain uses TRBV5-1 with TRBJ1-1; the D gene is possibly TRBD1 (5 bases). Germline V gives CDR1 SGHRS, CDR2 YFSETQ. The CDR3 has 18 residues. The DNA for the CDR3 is TGCACCAGCAGCTTACGGACAAGAGGAAGGGGTATGAACACTGAAGCTTTCTTT. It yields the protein CTSSLRTRGRGMNTEAFF.

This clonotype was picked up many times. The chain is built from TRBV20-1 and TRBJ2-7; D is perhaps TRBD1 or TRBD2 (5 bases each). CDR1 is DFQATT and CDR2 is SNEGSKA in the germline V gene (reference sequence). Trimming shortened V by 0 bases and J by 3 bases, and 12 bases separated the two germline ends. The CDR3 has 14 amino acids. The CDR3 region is CSARDVAGSYEQYF. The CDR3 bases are TGCAGTGCTAGAGATGTGGCAGGGAGCTACGAGCAGTACTTC.

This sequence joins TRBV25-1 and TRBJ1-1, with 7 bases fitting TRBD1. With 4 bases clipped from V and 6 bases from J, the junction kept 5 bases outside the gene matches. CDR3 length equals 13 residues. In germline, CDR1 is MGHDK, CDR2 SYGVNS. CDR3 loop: CASSVQGFSEAFF. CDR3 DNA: TGTGCCAGCAGTGTACAGGGGTTCTCTGAAGCTTTCTTT.

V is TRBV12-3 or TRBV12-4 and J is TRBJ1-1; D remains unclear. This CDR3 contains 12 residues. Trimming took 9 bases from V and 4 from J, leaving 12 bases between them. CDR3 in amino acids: CASSHTGTEAFF. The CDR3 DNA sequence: TGTGCCAGTAGTCACACCGGCACTGAAGCTTTCTTT.

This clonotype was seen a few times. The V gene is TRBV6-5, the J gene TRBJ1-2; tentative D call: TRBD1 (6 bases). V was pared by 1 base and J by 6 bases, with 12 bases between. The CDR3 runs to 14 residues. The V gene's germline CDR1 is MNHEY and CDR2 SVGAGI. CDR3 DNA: TGTGCCAGCAGTTACTTGCGGGGGGCGAATGGCTACACCTTC. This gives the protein CASSYLRGANGYTF.

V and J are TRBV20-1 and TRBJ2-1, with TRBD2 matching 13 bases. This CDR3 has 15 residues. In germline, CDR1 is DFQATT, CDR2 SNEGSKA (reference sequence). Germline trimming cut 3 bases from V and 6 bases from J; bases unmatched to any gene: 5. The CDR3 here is CSASRLAGGSNEQFF. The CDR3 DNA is TGCAGTGCTAGCCGACTAGCGGGAGGCTCCAATGAGCAGTTCTTC.

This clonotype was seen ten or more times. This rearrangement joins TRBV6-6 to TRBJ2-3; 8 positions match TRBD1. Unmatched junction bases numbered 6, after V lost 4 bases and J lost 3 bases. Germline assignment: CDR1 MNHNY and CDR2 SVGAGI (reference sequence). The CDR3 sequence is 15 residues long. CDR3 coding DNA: TGTGCCAGCAGTTCCGTCGGACAGGGAACAGATACGCAGTATTTT. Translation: CASSSVGQGTDTQYF.